This T cell receptor (beta chain) was observed in a study of blood T cell repertoires in COVID-19. Study details: PBMCs, B-cell-depleted T cells, or T cells were the source of the cDNA or gDNA that made up the material.

Per germline, CDR1 SGHNT and CDR2 YENEEA. The CDR3 contains 16 residues. V was pared by 2 bases and J by 2 bases, with 13 bases between. Produced via immunoSEQ multiplex PCR; TCRdb's table is partial and in-frame only. The sample consists of about 93,000 clones, around 90% of them appearing once. Sequenced sample: peripheral blood. The genes are TRBV11-3 and TRBJ2-1; TRBD2 might be the D (5 bases). The TCR was taken from a human donor with active COVID-19. The donor label of this sample is uncertain. The CDR3 bases are TGTGCCAGCAGCTTAATGGGAGTGTCAACCTACAATGAGCAGTTCTTC. Translating gives CASSLMGVSTYNEQFF.